The next 5 T cell receptor beta chains were all read from a single sample in a study of human T cells and chemical hapten exposure. Total RNA was extracted from unfractionated whole blood. TCRdb redid the calling of the 5' RACE reads with MiXCR, one entry per CDR3 protein. Of tens of thousands of distinct CDR3 sequences in the sample, less than 9.5% were seen once. These TCRs come from a male donor in good health.

The genes are TRBV5-1 and TRBJ1-1; 7 nucleotides match TRBD1. This CDR3 has 13 amino acids. Germline values: CDR1 SGHRS, CDR2 YFSETQ. Losses at the gene ends were 4 bases for V and 7 bases for J; bases not matched to a gene: 7. The CDR3 DNA sequence: TGCGCCAGCAGCCGAGGACAGGTGAATGAAGCTTTCTTT. It translates to CASSRGQVNEAFF.

By share, this clonotype ranks as medium-sized. The CDR3 protein is CSARVSDTEAFF. CDR3 nucleotides: TGCAGTGCTAGAGTCTCGGACACTGAAGCTTTCTTT. The chain has TRBV20-1 and TRBJ1-1; D is unclear. The CDR3 runs 12 residues. Germline V gene sequence: CDR1 DFQATT, CDR2 SNEGSKA (reference sequence). V was cut by 1 base and J by 3 bases, with 6 bases left in between.

V usage is TRBV19 and J usage is TRBJ2-1; 10 bases fit TRBD1. The germline CDR1 and CDR2 sequences are LNHDA and SQIVND (reference sequence). The trim removed 4 bases at V and 7 bases at J, leaving 10 bases unmatched. The CDR3 covers 16 residues. The CDR3 spells CASSTTPGQGTNEQFF. CDR3 bases: TGTGCCAGTAGTACTACTCCGGGACAGGGGACAAATGAGCAGTTCTTC.

The CDR3 coding sequence is TGCAGTGCTAGAGAAGGGGTACGCACTGAAGCTTTCTTT. Its protein product is CSAREGVRTEAFF. The gene calls are TRBV20-1 and TRBJ1-1, with TRBD1 as a possible D gene (5 bases). This CDR3 is 13 amino acids long. From germline, CDR1 is DFQATT and CDR2 SNEGSKA (reference sequence). Trimming took 0 bases from V and 4 from J, leaving 9 bases between them.

The V and J genes are TRBV3-1 and TRBJ2-7; 10 bases agree with TRBD2. CDR1 is LGHDT, CDR2 YNNKEL, per germline (reference sequence). The V and J ends lost 6 bases and 4 bases, in that order; junction bases with no gene match: 3. This CDR3 comprises 13 residues. DNA of the CDR3: TGTGCCAGCAGACTAGCGGGAAAGTACGAGCAGTACTTC. Encoded protein: CASRLAGKYEQYF.